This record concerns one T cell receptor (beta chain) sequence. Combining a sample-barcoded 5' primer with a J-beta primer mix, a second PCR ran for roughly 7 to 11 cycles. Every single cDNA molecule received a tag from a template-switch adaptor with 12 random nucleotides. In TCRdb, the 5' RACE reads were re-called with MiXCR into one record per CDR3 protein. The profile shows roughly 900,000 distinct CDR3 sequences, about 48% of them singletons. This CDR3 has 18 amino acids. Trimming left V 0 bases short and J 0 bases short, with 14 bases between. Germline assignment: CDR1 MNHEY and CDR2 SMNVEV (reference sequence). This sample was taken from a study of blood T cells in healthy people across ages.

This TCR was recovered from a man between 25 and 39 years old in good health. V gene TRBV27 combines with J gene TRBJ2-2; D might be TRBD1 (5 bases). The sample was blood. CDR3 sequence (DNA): TGTGCCAGCAGTTTATCGTACAGGAGACCGACGAACACCGGGGAGCTGTTTTTT. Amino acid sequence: CASSLSYRRPTNTGELFF.